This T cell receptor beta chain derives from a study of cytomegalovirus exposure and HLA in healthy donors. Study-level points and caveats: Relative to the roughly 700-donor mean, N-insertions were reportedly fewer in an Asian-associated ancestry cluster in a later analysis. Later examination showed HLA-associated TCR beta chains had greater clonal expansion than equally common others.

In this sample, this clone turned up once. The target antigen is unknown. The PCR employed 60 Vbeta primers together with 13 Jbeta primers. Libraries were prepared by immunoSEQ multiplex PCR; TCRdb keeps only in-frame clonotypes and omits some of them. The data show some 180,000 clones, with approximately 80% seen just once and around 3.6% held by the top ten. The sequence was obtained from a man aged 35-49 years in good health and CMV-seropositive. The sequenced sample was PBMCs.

The CDR3, as DNA: TGTGCCAGCAGCCTGGGACTAGCAGCTAGCACAGATACGCAGTATTTT. This translates into CASSLGLAASTDTQYF. The chain has TRBV11-1 and TRBJ2-3; TRBD2 matches at 9 bases. Per germline, CDR1 SGHAT and CDR2 FQDESV (reference sequence). This CDR3 spans 16 amino acids. J gave up 0 bases and V 5 bases, and 6 bases lay outside the gene matches. Complete variable domain (other parts from reference TRBV11-1 and TRBJ2-3): EAEVAQSPRYKITEKSQAVAFWCDPISGHATLYWYRQILGQGPELLVQFQDESVVDDSQLPKDRFSAERLKGVDSTLKIQPAELGDSAMYLCASSLGLAASTDTQYFGPGTRLTVL.